These 2 T cell receptor beta chains share one sample of origin, sequenced in a study of CD8 T cells in ankylosing spondylitis. TCRdb re-called the 5' RACE reads through MiXCR, storing one row per CDR3 protein. Of around 250,000 distinct CDR3 sequences listed, about 10% are singletons. Sequenced material: blood, either unsorted or a sorted T cell fraction (not recorded which). These receptors were taken from a male donor with ankylosing spondylitis or in good health (not recorded which).

Ten or more counts support this clonotype. The rearrangement uses TRBV7-2 and TRBJ2-3, with D hard to call. Deletions cut 1 base from V and 3 bases from J, with 8 bases between. This CDR3 is 14 amino acids long. Germline loops: CDR1 SGHTA, CDR2 FQGNSA. The CDR3 loop reads CASSLGPLTDTQYF. DNA of the CDR3: TGTGCCAGCAGCTTAGGTCCCCTGACAGATACGCAGTATTTT.

This clonotype was picked up many times. V usage is TRBV5-1 and J usage is TRBJ1-1, with no clear D. V lost 0 bases and J 5 bases, leaving 11 bases between the germline ends. The CDR3 is made up of 14 amino acids. The V gene's germline CDR1 is SGHRS and CDR2 YFSETQ. As DNA, the CDR3 is TGCGCCAGCAGCTTGGTGCCAGGAGGAACTGAAGCTTTCTTT. As protein: CASSLVPGGTEAFF.